The rows below give T cell receptor beta chains drawn from one sample of a study of T cell repertoires in cytomegalovirus infection. Their target antigens are unknown. TCRdb analysed the reads with MiXCR anew, one entry per CDR3 protein. This sample has about 110,000 distinct CDR3 sequences, with approximately 45% found just once. Here the sequenced sample was CD8+ T cells from cultured PBMCs, taken from culture after CMV antigen stimulation. These TCRs come from a human donor in good health (CMV status not recorded). Some clones in this sample may be carry-over from other donors' samples. CDR3s include the opening cysteine and the closing phenylalanine or tryptophan. A D gene is named only where the DNA matches it firmly. The listing skips clone size in some rows; elsewhere it reads once, few, many or a size class.

CDR3nt: TGTGCCATCAGTGAGTTCCGGGACAGGAAGAACACTGAAGCTTTCTTT
CDR3aa: CAISEFRDRKNTEAFF
d_gene: TRBD1
j_gene: TRBJ1-1
len: 16
abundance: -
v_gene: TRBV10-3

CDR3nt: TGTGCCAGCAGTGATTGGGCAGGGAGGAACTATGGCTACACCTTC
CDR3aa: CASSDWAGRNYGYTF
d_gene: -
j_gene: TRBJ1-2
len: 15
abundance: -
v_gene: TRBV6-1

CDR3nt: TGTGCCAGCAGCTTACTTAGCGGGGGATCAGATACGCAGTATTTT
CDR3aa: CASSLLSGGSDTQYF
d_gene: TRBD2
j_gene: TRBJ2-3
len: 15
abundance: -
v_gene: TRBV7-3

CDR3nt: TGTGCCAGTAGTATAGTTCCGGCAGCCAGCGACGAGCAGTACTTC
CDR3aa: CASSIVPAASDEQYF
d_gene: -
j_gene: TRBJ2-7
len: 15
abundance: few
v_gene: TRBV19

CDR3nt: TGTGCCAGCAGCACACCGGGACAGGGATCGCAGACCCAGTACTTC
CDR3aa: CASSTPGQGSQTQYF
d_gene: TRBD1
j_gene: TRBJ2-5
len: 15
abundance: once
v_gene: TRBV25-1

CDR3nt: TGTGCCAGCAGCCAACACCTGACAGGCACCTACGAGCAGTACTTC
CDR3aa: CASSQHLTGTYEQYF
d_gene: -
j_gene: TRBJ2-7
len: 15
abundance: few
v_gene: TRBV7-8

CDR3nt: TGTGCCAGCAGCGTAGAGGGAACACATTACCGCACAGATACGCAGTATTTT
CDR3aa: CASSVEGTHYRTDTQYF
d_gene: -
j_gene: TRBJ2-3
len: 17
abundance: -
v_gene: TRBV9

CDR3nt: TGTGCCGTCCGACAGGGTAGCAATGAGCAGTTCTTC
CDR3aa: CAVRQGSNEQFF
d_gene: TRBD1
j_gene: TRBJ2-1
len: 12
abundance: once
v_gene: TRBV11-2

CDR3nt: TGCGCCAGCAGCCAACGCGCTGGACAGAACTATGGCTACACCTTC
CDR3aa: CASSQRAGQNYGYTF
d_gene: -
j_gene: TRBJ1-2
len: 15
abundance: -
v_gene: TRBV4-1

CDR3nt: TGTGCCAGCAGCTTAGCGCGGACGAACACTGAAGCTTTCTTT
CDR3aa: CASSLARTNTEAFF
d_gene: -
j_gene: TRBJ1-1
len: 14
abundance: few
v_gene: TRBV7-9

CDR3nt: TGTGCCAGCAGCCAAGGACTAGCGGCTGTCCCGCAGTATTTT
CDR3aa: CASSQGLAAVPQYF
d_gene: TRBD2
j_gene: TRBJ2-3
len: 14
abundance: -
v_gene: TRBV27

CDR3nt: TGTGCCAGCTCAAATAGCGGGGGGAGCTCCTACAATGAGCAGTTCTTC
CDR3aa: CASSNSGGSSYNEQFF
d_gene: TRBD2
j_gene: TRBJ2-1
len: 16
abundance: -
v_gene: TRBV18

CDR3nt: TGCGCCAGCAGCCAAGAGGGTAGTTCTGGGGCCAACGTCCTGACTTTC
CDR3aa: CASSQEGSSGANVLTF
d_gene: -
j_gene: TRBJ2-6
len: 16
abundance: -
v_gene: TRBV4-1

CDR3nt: TGTGCCAGCAGCTTGGACACCTGGGGTAATGAAAAACTGTTTTTT
CDR3aa: CASSLDTWGNEKLFF
d_gene: -
j_gene: TRBJ1-4
len: 15
abundance: -
v_gene: TRBV2

CDR3nt: TGTGCCAGCAGTGAAGCGCTTCATAGAAGACAGGTGTTTTACCATTTT
CDR3aa: CASSEALHRRQVFYHF
d_gene: -
j_gene: TRBJ1-5
len: 16
abundance: -
v_gene: TRBV6-1

CDR3nt: TGTGCCAGCAGCTTATCCAGACTAGCGGGGGGCACAGATACCCAGTACTTC
CDR3aa: CASSLSRLAGGTDTQYF
d_gene: TRBD2
j_gene: TRBJ2-5
len: 17
abundance: -
v_gene: TRBV11-2

CDR3nt: TGTGCCAGCAGTAATACCGGGACAGGGAACACTGAAGCTTTCTTT
CDR3aa: CASSNTGTGNTEAFF
d_gene: TRBD1
j_gene: TRBJ1-1
len: 15
abundance: -
v_gene: TRBV7-6

CDR3nt: TGTGCCAGCAGCCTCACTAGCGGGGGGAGTAAGAGGAATACGCAGTATTTT
CDR3aa: CASSLTSGGSKRNTQYF
d_gene: TRBD2
j_gene: TRBJ2-3
len: 17
abundance: few
v_gene: TRBV12-3/TRBV12-4

CDR3nt: TGTGCCAGCAGTCTAGGGGAAAATCGTGAGCAGTTCTTC
CDR3aa: CASSLGENREQFF
d_gene: -
j_gene: TRBJ2-1
len: 13
abundance: few
v_gene: TRBV7-6

CDR3nt: TGTGCCAGCAGTTACGGACTAGCGGTCCAAAACATTCAGTACTTC
CDR3aa: CASSYGLAVQNIQYF
d_gene: TRBD2
j_gene: TRBJ2-4
len: 15
abundance: -
v_gene: TRBV2

CDR3nt: TGTGCCAGCAGCGACGATTTGAATGAGCAGTTCTTC
CDR3aa: CASSDDLNEQFF
d_gene: -
j_gene: TRBJ2-1
len: 12
abundance: -
v_gene: TRBV7-6

CDR3nt: TGCGCCAGCAGCCAAGAGGAGTGGACTGAAGCTTTCTTT
CDR3aa: CASSQEEWTEAFF
d_gene: -
j_gene: TRBJ1-1
len: 13
abundance: -
v_gene: TRBV4-1

CDR3nt: TGTGCCAGCAGCCCAACTAGCGGGGAGAACTACAATGAGCAGTTCTTC
CDR3aa: CASSPTSGENYNEQFF
d_gene: TRBD2
j_gene: TRBJ2-1
len: 16
abundance: few
v_gene: TRBV9

CDR3nt: TGTGCCTGCAAGGAGAGACAGTCGAGCTCTGGAAACACCATATATTTT
CDR3aa: CACKERQSSSGNTIYF
d_gene: -
j_gene: TRBJ1-3
len: 16
abundance: few
v_gene: TRBV6-1

CDR3nt: TGCAGCGTTGGCGGGCCTGGTCTAGCGGGTATAGATACGCAGTATTTT
CDR3aa: CSVGGPGLAGIDTQYF
d_gene: TRBD2
j_gene: TRBJ2-3
len: 16
abundance: -
v_gene: TRBV29-1

CDR3nt: TGCGCCAGCAGCTCACCGGCCAGACCTGAAGCTTTCTTT
CDR3aa: CASSSPARPEAFF
d_gene: -
j_gene: TRBJ1-1
len: 13
abundance: few
v_gene: TRBV5-1

CDR3nt: TGTGCCAGCAGCCTGGGAGGGGAAGAAGAGACCCAGTACTTC
CDR3aa: CASSLGGEEETQYF
d_gene: TRBD2
j_gene: TRBJ2-5
len: 14
abundance: -
v_gene: TRBV12-3/TRBV12-4

CDR3nt: TGTGCCAGCAGGGGGGCAATAGTCTACGAGCAGTACTTC
CDR3aa: CASRGAIVYEQYF
d_gene: -
j_gene: TRBJ2-7
len: 13
abundance: -
v_gene: TRBV7-9

CDR3nt: TGTGCCAGCAGTTACTCGCGGACAGGGAACACCGGGGAGCTGTTTTTT
CDR3aa: CASSYSRTGNTGELFF
d_gene: TRBD1
j_gene: TRBJ2-2
len: 16
abundance: many
v_gene: TRBV6-6

CDR3nt: TGTGCCAGCAGCTGGACACCGACTAACTATGGCTACACCTTC
CDR3aa: CASSWTPTNYGYTF
d_gene: -
j_gene: TRBJ1-2
len: 14
abundance: -
v_gene: TRBV5-4

CDR3nt: TGTGCCAGCAGTTACAGGGGCTATGAGCAGTTCTTC
CDR3aa: CASSYRGYEQFF
d_gene: TRBD1
j_gene: TRBJ2-1
len: 12
abundance: -
v_gene: TRBV7-8

CDR3nt: TGTGCCAGCAACCCGGATGGCGGTTATGGCTACACCTTC
CDR3aa: CASNPDGGYGYTF
d_gene: -
j_gene: TRBJ1-2
len: 13
abundance: -
v_gene: TRBV7-6

CDR3nt: TGTGCCAGCACTCAGGGGGGGGGGTACACAGATACGCAGTATTTT
CDR3aa: CASTQGGGYTDTQYF
d_gene: -
j_gene: TRBJ2-3
len: 15
abundance: -
v_gene: TRBV6-5

CDR3nt: TGTGCCAGCAGCTTCGGGACAATGAACACTGAAGCTTTCTTT
CDR3aa: CASSFGTMNTEAFF
d_gene: -
j_gene: TRBJ1-1
len: 14
abundance: -
v_gene: TRBV5-6

CDR3nt: TGCGCCAGCAGCCAAGTCTCTGGGGAAGTAGGGGACTATGGCTACACCTTC
CDR3aa: CASSQVSGEVGDYGYTF
d_gene: -
j_gene: TRBJ1-2
len: 17
abundance: -
v_gene: TRBV4-1

CDR3nt: TGTGCCAGCAGTTTTGAGGGACACCTGAACACCGGGGAGCTGTTTTTT
CDR3aa: CASSFEGHLNTGELFF
d_gene: -
j_gene: TRBJ2-2
len: 16
abundance: -
v_gene: TRBV12-3/TRBV12-4

CDR3nt: TGTGCCAGCAGTTACTCCGAGGGGGGATTCGAAGCTTTCTTT
CDR3aa: CASSYSEGGFEAFF
d_gene: -
j_gene: TRBJ1-1
len: 14
abundance: few
v_gene: TRBV6-6

CDR3nt: TGTGCCAGCAGTTTAGCGGCTTGGAGCAATCAGCCCCAGCATTTT
CDR3aa: CASSLAAWSNQPQHF
d_gene: -
j_gene: TRBJ1-5
len: 15
abundance: -
v_gene: TRBV12-3/TRBV12-4

CDR3nt: TGCAGTGCTAGGGGAGCGGTCCACACCGGGGAGCTGTTTTTT
CDR3aa: CSARGAVHTGELFF
d_gene: -
j_gene: TRBJ2-2
len: 14
abundance: -
v_gene: TRBV20-1

CDR3nt: TGTGCCAGCAGTCCGGGGACAGCCTATAGCAATCAGCCCCAGCATTTT
CDR3aa: CASSPGTAYSNQPQHF
d_gene: TRBD1
j_gene: TRBJ1-5
len: 16
abundance: few
v_gene: TRBV27

CDR3nt: TGCGCCAGCAGCCAAGGGACAGGGGCGTCGAACACTGAAGCTTTCTTT
CDR3aa: CASSQGTGASNTEAFF
d_gene: TRBD1
j_gene: TRBJ1-1
len: 16
abundance: few
v_gene: TRBV4-1

CDR3nt: TGTGCCAGCAGTTTGAGGGAATGGGCTGAAGCTTTCTTT
CDR3aa: CASSLREWAEAFF
d_gene: -
j_gene: TRBJ1-1
len: 13
abundance: -
v_gene: TRBV28

CDR3nt: TGTGCCAGCAGTTTAAAGGTGGGGGGGCTCACAGATACGCAGTATTTT
CDR3aa: CASSLKVGGLTDTQYF
d_gene: -
j_gene: TRBJ2-3
len: 16
abundance: once
v_gene: TRBV27

CDR3nt: TGCGCCAGCAGCCAGGACACAGGGGTCGATTCACCCCTCCACTTT
CDR3aa: CASSQDTGVDSPLHF
d_gene: TRBD1
j_gene: TRBJ1-6
len: 15
abundance: -
v_gene: TRBV4-1

CDR3nt: TGTGCCAGCAGTTACTCTCGGGGAGGCACAGATACGCAGTATTTT
CDR3aa: CASSYSRGGTDTQYF
d_gene: -
j_gene: TRBJ2-3
len: 15
abundance: -
v_gene: TRBV6-6

CDR3nt: TGTGCCAGCAGCTTAGGGGGTGGAGAAAAACTGTTTTTT
CDR3aa: CASSLGGGEKLFF
d_gene: -
j_gene: TRBJ1-4
len: 13
abundance: -
v_gene: TRBV7-6

CDR3nt: TGTGCCAGCAGCTTATCGGGACAAAGGACAGGCGCAGTCCACACCTTC
CDR3aa: CASSLSGQRTGAVHTF
d_gene: TRBD1
j_gene: TRBJ1-2
len: 16
abundance: -
v_gene: TRBV7-6

CDR3nt: TGTGCCAGCACCTCGCCCGGCTCCTACGAGCAGTACTTC
CDR3aa: CASTSPGSYEQYF
d_gene: -
j_gene: TRBJ2-7
len: 13
abundance: -
v_gene: TRBV27

CDR3nt: TGTGCCAGCAGCTCTCATCAATGGGACAAAAGCTCCTACGAGCAGTACTTC
CDR3aa: CASSSHQWDKSSYEQYF
d_gene: -
j_gene: TRBJ2-7
len: 17
abundance: -
v_gene: TRBV7-9

CDR3nt: TGCGCCAGCAGCCAAGACCCCCCCGGGACAGGGAGCTACGAGCAGTACTTC
CDR3aa: CASSQDPPGTGSYEQYF
d_gene: TRBD1
j_gene: TRBJ2-7
len: 17
abundance: many
v_gene: TRBV4-1

CDR3nt: TGTGCCAGCAGCCAAGGGGATAGCTCCTACAATGAGCAGTTCTTC
CDR3aa: CASSQGDSSYNEQFF
d_gene: -
j_gene: TRBJ2-1
len: 15
abundance: few
v_gene: TRBV7-3

CDR3nt: TGTGCCAGCAGTGAAGCGCGCCTAGCGGGGGGCCTAGATACGCAGTATTTT
CDR3aa: CASSEARLAGGLDTQYF
d_gene: TRBD2
j_gene: TRBJ2-3
len: 17
abundance: -
v_gene: TRBV6-1

CDR3nt: TGTGCCAGCAGCCCGAGGCTGGAGCGGGTGACAGATACGCAGTATTTT
CDR3aa: CASSPRLERVTDTQYF
d_gene: -
j_gene: TRBJ2-3
len: 16
abundance: -
v_gene: TRBV9

CDR3nt: TGTGCCAGCAGTTTATCGGCATTCTACGAGCAGTACTTC
CDR3aa: CASSLSAFYEQYF
d_gene: -
j_gene: TRBJ2-7
len: 13
abundance: -
v_gene: TRBV27

CDR3nt: TGTGCCAGCAGCTTGGTAATCAGCCCCGAGACCCAGTACTTC
CDR3aa: CASSLVISPETQYF
d_gene: -
j_gene: TRBJ2-5
len: 14
abundance: many
v_gene: TRBV7-8

CDR3nt: TGTGCCAGCAGCCCGGACCCCACCTACGAGCAGTACTTC
CDR3aa: CASSPDPTYEQYF
d_gene: -
j_gene: TRBJ2-7
len: 13
abundance: -
v_gene: TRBV6-1

CDR3nt: TGTGCCAGCAGTCCTCAGGACAGGGTGTACCAAGAGACCCAGTACTTC
CDR3aa: CASSPQDRVYQETQYF
d_gene: TRBD1
j_gene: TRBJ2-5
len: 16
abundance: -
v_gene: TRBV27